A selection of T cell receptor beta chains follows, all from one sample in a study of blood T cell repertoires in COVID-19. Sequencing was performed with immunoSEQ multiplex PCR; in TCRdb, only in-frame clones are kept and a portion is missing. The sample records fewer than 250,000 clones, roughly nine tenths being singletons. The sample comprised peripheral blood. The receptor source for this set is a man aged 25-40 years with acute or convalescent COVID-19. Both conserved end residues are part of each CDR3. D genes are given only for firm matches. Some rows have no size entry. The others give once, few or many, or a class for an expanded clone.

CDR3nt: TGTGCCAGCAGTTACACGGGACAGGGGGCTCCGCAGTCCTTC; CDR3aa: CASSYTGQGAPQSF; v_gene: TRBV6-5; abundance: -; j_gene: TRBJ2-4; d_gene: TRBD1
CDR3nt: TGCGCCAGCAGCCAAGGATTACCGGGACTAGGCCCGAATGAGCAGTTCTTC; CDR3aa: CASSQGLPGLGPNEQFF; v_gene: TRBV4-1; abundance: -; j_gene: TRBJ2-1; d_gene: TRBD2
CDR3nt: TGCAGTGCTAGTCACAACGGGAGGGATCTACACGAGCAGTACTTC; CDR3aa: CSASHNGRDLHEQYF; v_gene: TRBV20-1; abundance: -; j_gene: TRBJ2-7; d_gene: TRBD2
CDR3nt: TGTGCCAGCAGCTTAATGACAGGCAGCAAAAACATTCAGTACTTC; CDR3aa: CASSLMTGSKNIQYF; v_gene: TRBV5-5; abundance: once; j_gene: TRBJ2-4; d_gene: -
CDR3nt: TGTGCCAGCAGCTTGTCCCCGGGGAAGGGAAATCAGCCCCAGCATTTT; CDR3aa: CASSLSPGKGNQPQHF; v_gene: TRBV5-8; abundance: few; j_gene: TRBJ1-5; d_gene: -
CDR3nt: TGTGCCAGCTCACCACGGGACAGAAGTGGGCAGCCCCAGCATTTT; CDR3aa: CASSPRDRSGQPQHF; v_gene: TRBV18; abundance: -; j_gene: TRBJ1-5; d_gene: TRBD1
CDR3nt: TGTGCCAGTTTCCGGGACTACAGGGAGACCCAGTACTTC; CDR3aa: CASFRDYRETQYF; v_gene: TRBV6-6; abundance: -; j_gene: TRBJ2-5; d_gene: TRBD2
CDR3nt: TGTGCCAGCAGGACCGGAGGTAGCAATCAGCCCCAGCATTTT; CDR3aa: CASRTGGSNQPQHF; v_gene: TRBV6-5; abundance: -; j_gene: TRBJ1-5; d_gene: -
CDR3nt: TGTGCCAGCACCAGTCTCGATACGCAGTATTTT; CDR3aa: CASTSLDTQYF; v_gene: TRBV6-5; abundance: -; j_gene: TRBJ2-3; d_gene: -
CDR3nt: TGCGCCAGCAGCCCGGGACAGGGACCCAATTCACCCCTCCACTTT; CDR3aa: CASSPGQGPNSPLHF; v_gene: TRBV5-1; abundance: -; j_gene: TRBJ1-6; d_gene: TRBD1
CDR3nt: TGTGCCAGCAGCTTGATCGTAACCGGGGAGCTGTTTTTT; CDR3aa: CASSLIVTGELFF; v_gene: TRBV5-4; abundance: -; j_gene: TRBJ2-2; d_gene: -
CDR3nt: -; CDR3aa: CASSWGGGAPLF; v_gene: TRBV28; abundance: -; j_gene: TRBJ2-7; d_gene: -
CDR3nt: TGTGCCAGCAGTTTAGTTAATCCTCCACCCCTCCACTTT; CDR3aa: CASSLVNPPPLHF; v_gene: TRBV28; abundance: -; j_gene: TRBJ1-6; d_gene: -
CDR3nt: TGTGCCACCCGTGGGACAGCTCTCTCCTACGAGCAGTACTTC; CDR3aa: CATRGTALSYEQYF; v_gene: TRBV24-1; abundance: -; j_gene: TRBJ2-7; d_gene: TRBD1
CDR3nt: TGTGCCAGTAGTGGCGGGGGCTCAGATACGCAGTATTTT; CDR3aa: CASSGGGSDTQYF; v_gene: TRBV19; abundance: -; j_gene: TRBJ2-3; d_gene: -
CDR3nt: TGTGCCAGCAGGACTAGCGGAAGCACAGATACGCAGTATTTT; CDR3aa: CASRTSGSTDTQYF; v_gene: TRBV6-5; abundance: once; j_gene: TRBJ2-3; d_gene: TRBD2
CDR3nt: TGTGCCAGCAGTTACCCAACAGTAGCTAACTATGGCTACACCTTC; CDR3aa: CASSYPTVANYGYTF; v_gene: TRBV6-5; abundance: -; j_gene: TRBJ1-2; d_gene: -
CDR3nt: TGTGCCAGCAGCTTATTATCTGACAGAAGAAAGCAGTACTTC; CDR3aa: CASSLLSDRRKQYF; v_gene: TRBV7-9; abundance: -; j_gene: TRBJ2-7; d_gene: -
CDR3nt: TGTGCCAGCAGCCAAGCCGGGACATCCCATCAGCCCCAGCATTTT; CDR3aa: CASSQAGTSHQPQHF; v_gene: TRBV3-1/TRBV3-2; abundance: -; j_gene: TRBJ1-5; d_gene: -
CDR3nt: TGTGCCAGCAGTTACTCCCCGCGGAACGGCTACGAGCAGTACTTC; CDR3aa: CASSYSPRNGYEQYF; v_gene: TRBV6-6; abundance: -; j_gene: TRBJ2-7; d_gene: -
CDR3nt: TGTGCCTGGAGGGAACCGGGACAGCGCTATGGCTACACCTTC; CDR3aa: CAWREPGQRYGYTF; v_gene: TRBV30; abundance: -; j_gene: TRBJ1-2; d_gene: TRBD1
CDR3nt: TGTGCCAGCAGTCTTAGCGGGCCTTCCTACGAGCAGTACTTC; CDR3aa: CASSLSGPSYEQYF; v_gene: TRBV27; abundance: few; j_gene: TRBJ2-7; d_gene: TRBD2
CDR3nt: TGTGCCAGCAGCCTACAGGGGGCGCATGATACGCAGTATTTT; CDR3aa: CASSLQGAHDTQYF; v_gene: TRBV3-1/TRBV3-2; abundance: -; j_gene: TRBJ2-3; d_gene: TRBD1
CDR3nt: TGTGCCAGCGGCCGTCTAATGAACGGTGAGCAGTTCTTC; CDR3aa: CASGRLMNGEQFF; v_gene: TRBV3-1/TRBV3-2; abundance: -; j_gene: TRBJ2-1; d_gene: -
CDR3nt: TGTGCTAGCAGCTTATCCCCCCAGGCCACCGGGGAGCTGTTTTTT; CDR3aa: CASSLSPQATGELFF; v_gene: TRBV7-7; abundance: -; j_gene: TRBJ2-2; d_gene: -
CDR3nt: TGTGCCACCAGCAGAGTAAGTACTTCCTACGAGCAGTACTTC; CDR3aa: CATSRVSTSYEQYF; v_gene: TRBV15; abundance: once; j_gene: TRBJ2-7; d_gene: -
CDR3nt: TGTGCCAGCAGGGGGCGGGACAGCTCCTACGAGCAGTACTTC; CDR3aa: CASRGRDSSYEQYF; v_gene: TRBV6-1; abundance: -; j_gene: TRBJ2-7; d_gene: -
CDR3nt: TGTGCCAGCAGTCAACATATACCGGGGGGCATTGAAGCTTTCTTT; CDR3aa: CASSQHIPGGIEAFF; v_gene: TRBV6-5; abundance: -; j_gene: TRBJ1-1; d_gene: -
CDR3nt: TGTGCCAGCAGCCAATGGGACAGGGGCGCCGGGGAGCTGTTTTTT; CDR3aa: CASSQWDRGAGELFF; v_gene: TRBV3-1/TRBV3-2; abundance: -; j_gene: TRBJ2-2; d_gene: TRBD1
CDR3nt: TGTGCCAGTACCCCGTGGGGACAGTTTGGTAATGAGCAGTTCTTC; CDR3aa: CASTPWGQFGNEQFF; v_gene: TRBV19; abundance: -; j_gene: TRBJ2-1; d_gene: TRBD1
CDR3nt: TGTGCCAGTAGTACAGGGACATCCTTCACCGGGGAGCTGTTTTTT; CDR3aa: CASSTGTSFTGELFF; v_gene: TRBV19; abundance: once; j_gene: TRBJ2-2; d_gene: -
CDR3nt: TGTGCCAGCAGTTTCGGGTCCACAGGCTACACCTTC; CDR3aa: CASSFGSTGYTF; v_gene: TRBV12-3/TRBV12-4; abundance: few; j_gene: TRBJ1-2; d_gene: -
CDR3nt: TGTGCCAGCAGCCCCATCAATGAGCAGTTCTTC; CDR3aa: CASSPINEQFF; v_gene: TRBV7-8; abundance: -; j_gene: TRBJ2-1; d_gene: -
CDR3nt: TGTGCCAGCAGTTTAGGAGGGGAGGTCTACGAGCAGTACTTC; CDR3aa: CASSLGGEVYEQYF; v_gene: TRBV28; abundance: -; j_gene: TRBJ2-7; d_gene: -
CDR3nt: TGTGCCAGCAGCCTCAGGTTGGGGACAGTCGGGTCGCAGCCCCAGCATTTT; CDR3aa: CASSLRLGTVGSQPQHF; v_gene: TRBV7-2; abundance: -; j_gene: TRBJ1-5; d_gene: TRBD1
CDR3nt: TGTGCCAGCAGACGACAGGCCAATCAGCCCCAGCATTTT; CDR3aa: CASRRQANQPQHF; v_gene: TRBV28; abundance: -; j_gene: TRBJ1-5; d_gene: -
CDR3nt: TGTGCCAGCAGGGGACAGGCAGATACGCAGTATTTT; CDR3aa: CASRGQADTQYF; v_gene: TRBV12-3/TRBV12-4; abundance: -; j_gene: TRBJ2-3; d_gene: TRBD1
CDR3nt: TGTGCCAGCAGTGAGACTCGGGCTAACTATGGCTACACCTTC; CDR3aa: CASSETRANYGYTF; v_gene: TRBV6-1; abundance: few; j_gene: TRBJ1-2; d_gene: -
CDR3nt: TGTGCCAGCAGTGTCGGGACAGGGATAAGCAATGAGCAGTTCTTC; CDR3aa: CASSVGTGISNEQFF; v_gene: TRBV27; abundance: -; j_gene: TRBJ2-1; d_gene: TRBD1
CDR3nt: TGTGCCTGGATCGGGTATCGGCGGCGGAACGTGGGGGGTTCACCCCTCCACTTT; CDR3aa: CAWIGYRRRNVGGSPLHF; v_gene: TRBV30; abundance: -; j_gene: TRBJ1-6; d_gene: -
CDR3nt: TGCGCCAGCAGCGCCGGGACATCCAACACTGAAGCTTTCTTT; CDR3aa: CASSAGTSNTEAFF; v_gene: TRBV5-1; abundance: -; j_gene: TRBJ1-1; d_gene: -
CDR3nt: TGCAGCGTTGAACGGTTAGCCAAAAACATTCAGTACTTC; CDR3aa: CSVERLAKNIQYF; v_gene: TRBV29-1; abundance: -; j_gene: TRBJ2-4; d_gene: -
CDR3nt: TGTGCCAGCACCTTCGGGGGAGGGCGGTTAAATGAGCAGTTCTTC; CDR3aa: CASTFGGGRLNEQFF; v_gene: TRBV27; abundance: -; j_gene: TRBJ2-1; d_gene: TRBD2
CDR3nt: TGCAGCGTTGACCCCCTTTCGTTGGACAGGAAAAATAACTATGGCTACACCTTC; CDR3aa: CSVDPLSLDRKNNYGYTF; v_gene: TRBV29-1; abundance: once; j_gene: TRBJ1-2; d_gene: TRBD1
CDR3nt: TGTGCCAGCAGTCCGTGGAGGACCGGGGAGCTGTTTTTT; CDR3aa: CASSPWRTGELFF; v_gene: TRBV6-5; abundance: -; j_gene: TRBJ2-2; d_gene: -
CDR3nt: TGTGCCAGCAGTGCCCCTCGAGTAGGGGACGAGCAGTACTTC; CDR3aa: CASSAPRVGDEQYF; v_gene: TRBV25-1; abundance: -; j_gene: TRBJ2-7; d_gene: -
CDR3nt: TGTGCCAGCAGCGTAGAAGGGGGCCGTAGCTATGGCTACACCTTC; CDR3aa: CASSVEGGRSYGYTF; v_gene: TRBV9; abundance: -; j_gene: TRBJ1-2; d_gene: TRBD1